Each of the 5 T cell receptor beta chains below was sequenced from the same sample in a study of blood T cell repertoires in COVID-19. Measured with immunoSEQ multiplex PCR; TCRdb has only the in-frame clones, and not every one. The sample includes about 280,000 clones, around nine tenths of them seen just once. The specimen was PBMCs or T cells enriched from blood (not recorded which). These receptors originate from an older woman who had recovered from COVID-19.

The chain carries TRBV30 and TRBJ1-5, with D possibly TRBD1 on 5 matching bases. There are 12 residues in the CDR3. V lost 7 bases and J 4 bases, leaving 11 bases between the germline ends. The germline gives CDR1 GTSNPN, CDR2 SVGIG (reference sequence). CDR3 sequence reads: CAYRKGNQPQHF. The CDR3 bases are TGTGCCTACCGAAAGGGGAATCAGCCCCAGCATTTT.

As for this clone: The same CDR3 also results from other DNA sequences found in this sample. The chain links TRBV19 to TRBJ2-3; a possible D gene is TRBD1 (5 bases). V was trimmed by 4 bases and J by 0 bases, leaving 8 bases between them. The CDR3 consists of 14 residues. Per the germline V gene, CDR1 is LNHDA and CDR2 is SQIVND (reference sequence). The CDR3 protein is CASSRGQSTDTQYF. The CDR3 DNA sequence: TGTGCCAGTAGTAGGGGCCAGAGCACAGATACGCAGTATTTT.

The V and J genes are TRBV29-1 and TRBJ2-3, with TRBD1 as a possible D gene (6 bases). This CDR3 is 15 amino acids long. Per germline, CDR1 SQVTM and CDR2 ANQGSEA. V lost 3 bases to trimming and J lost 4 bases, with 17 bases between them. CDR3 coding DNA: TGCAGCGTTGACCCCACAGGGTCGGTCGCAGATACGCAGTATTTT. It translates to CSVDPTGSVADTQYF.

V usage is TRBV7-9 and J usage is TRBJ1-1; the match to TRBD1 covers 11 bases. The germline CDR1 and CDR2 sequences are SEHNR and FQNEAQ (reference sequence). This CDR3 region has 13 residues. V dropped 6 bases and J dropped 5; count of bases not matched to a gene: 2. CDR3 sequence reads: CASRGQGGTEAFF. The CDR3 DNA follows: TGTGCCAGCAGGGGACAGGGGGGGACTGAAGCTTTCTTT.

J is TRBJ2-1 and V is TRBV28, with 15 bases matching TRBD2. The CDR3 extends over 17 amino acids. Per the germline V gene, CDR1 is MDHEN and CDR2 is SYDVKM. The V gene end was trimmed by 4 bases and the J gene end by 1 base; junction bases not matched to a gene: 2. The CDR3 DNA reads TGTGCCAGCAGTTGGGGGACTAGCGGGAGGTCCTACAATGAGCAGTTCTTC. As protein: CASSWGTSGRSYNEQFF.